This T cell receptor beta chain is from a study of cytomegalovirus exposure and HLA in healthy donors. The PCR was carried out with 60 Vbeta primers and 13 Jbeta primers. Clones were read by immunoSEQ multiplex PCR, and TCRdb kept only the in-frame ones, dropping some. The sample comprises some 160,000 clones, roughly 82% of which are singletons, and roughly 3.5% rests with the top ten. The sequenced sample consisted of PBMCs. The TCR originated in a male donor in good health and CMV-seronegative.

CDR3 sequence reads: CASSLVSGGYEQYF. For the CDR3, the DNA is TGTGCCAGCAGCTTAGTTAGCGGGGGGTACGAGCAGTACTTC. V gene TRBV11-2 combines with J gene TRBJ2-7; 10 bases are shared with TRBD2. Trimming at V came to 1 base and at J to 4 bases, leaving 1 base not matched to a gene. Germline CDR1 reads SGHAT; CDR2 reads FQNNGV. The CDR3 sequence is 14 residues long.